Given below is one TCR beta chain in context. Antigen unknown. MiXCR, run by TCRdb on the RACE reads, gives a single entry per CDR3 protein. The sample consists of 75,000 to 95,000 distinct CDR3 sequences, around 10% of them appearing once. Time point reported: patch test 2, 6 weeks after DPC sensitization. Described treatment: therapeutic diphenylcyclopropenone sensitization with weekly scalp DPC. The germline CDR1 and CDR2 sequences are DFQATT and SNEGSKA (reference sequence). V lost 6 bases, J lost 5 bases, and 4 bases stayed unmatched. This CDR3 has 14 residues. This sample stems from a study of human T cells and chemical hapten exposure. Study details: 2% DPC applied to an approximately 2 cm by approximately 2 cm arm area sensitized donors.

Overall study results and limits: Clustering by CDR3 similarity yielded significantly more large clusters from expanded TCRs than controls. Having alopecia, the donors may differ immunologically from healthy people.

This TCR was recovered from a man aged 40-49 years with alopecia areata. Some clones in this sample may be carry-over from other donors' samples. Sequenced material: whole blood, taken in connection with sensitization to the hapten diphenylcyclopropenone (DPC). This chain joins TRBV20-1 and TRBJ2-1; TRBD2 aligns across 13 bases. CDR3 in DNA: TGCAGTGCCCGCGGACTAGCGGGAGACAATGAGCAGTTCTTC. Its protein product is CSARGLAGDNEQFF.